The 30 T cell receptor beta chains below were found in one sample sequenced in a study of T cell responses to AZD1222 COVID-19 vaccine. Assay used: immunoSEQ multiplex PCR; TCRdb lists only in-frame clones, some missing. The repertoire holds approximately 140,000 clones, with 80% to 95% as singletons. The sample consisted of peripheral blood, taken 28 days after the second AZD1222 dose. These TCRs come from an adult who received the AZD1222 COVID-19 vaccine.

This sequence joins TRBV6-1 and TRBJ1-2; possibly TRBD1 for D (6 bases). V was pared by 1 base and J by 4 bases, with 10 bases between. CDR1 is MNHNS and CDR2 is SASEGT in the germline V gene. CDR3 length: 14 residues. CDR3 nucleotide sequence: TGTGCCAGCAGTGAAGGCCGGGACATCTATGGCTACACCTTC. Protein: CASSEGRDIYGYTF.

V usage is TRBV11-2 and J usage is TRBJ2-7; D perhaps matches TRBD1 (6 bases). This CDR3 is built from 15 residues. V shed 4 bases and J shed 5 bases, with 18 bases lying between them. CDR1 is SGHAT, CDR2 FQNNGV, per germline. The CDR3: CASSSIQGLLNEQYF. The CDR3 coding sequence is TGTGCCAGCAGCTCTATACAGGGCTTACTCAACGAGCAGTACTTC.

This clone was picked up one time. The chain links TRBV4-1 to TRBJ1-2; 7 nucleotides match TRBD1. Germline V lookup: CDR1 MGHRA, CDR2 YSYEKL. Germline trimming cut 1 base from V and 4 bases from J; bases unmatched to any gene: 6. CDR3 length: 15 amino acids. For the CDR3, the DNA is TGCGCCAGCAGCCAAGTCGTACAGGGGATCTATGGCTACACCTTC. Its protein is CASSQVVQGIYGYTF.

This clone was observed a handful of times. The chain carries TRBV30 and TRBJ2-6, with 9 nucleotides matching TRBD1. The CDR3 length is 17 residues. The germline V gene has CDR1 GTSNPN and CDR2 SVGIG (reference sequence). With 2 bases clipped from V and 2 bases from J, the junction kept 7 bases outside the gene matches. Written as DNA, the CDR3 is TGTGCCTGGAGTCGGGGGACAGGGAGGCCTGGGGCCAACGTCCTGACTTTC. This sequence encodes CAWSRGTGRPGANVLTF.

This clone was observed once. This chain uses TRBV6-5 with TRBJ1-1; no reliable D call. The CDR3 sequence is 13 residues long. Germline V lookup: CDR1 MNHEY, CDR2 SVGAGI. Between the trimmed V and J ends, which lost 7 bases and 1 base, there was a span of 10 bases. As DNA, the CDR3 is TGTGCCAGCAAGGAATTAGGGAACACTGAAGCTTTCTTT. The encoded protein is CASKELGNTEAFF.

CDR3 in DNA: TGTGCCAGCAGTACGGGACTAGCGGGAAACAATGAGCAGTTCTTC. Its translation is CASSTGLAGNNEQFF. The chain combines TRBV27 with TRBJ2-1; TRBD2 matches 13 bases. This CDR3 is built from 15 residues. Trimming at V came to 5 bases and at J to 5 bases, leaving 3 bases not matched to a gene. The germline gives CDR1 MNHEY, CDR2 SMNVEV (reference sequence).

A remark on this clone: Other nucleotide sequences in the sample specify the same CDR3. The V gene is TRBV19, the J gene TRBJ2-7; D perhaps matches TRBD1 (6 bases). Germline V gives CDR1 LNHDA, CDR2 SQIVND (reference sequence). The V and J ends lost 7 bases and 0 bases respectively, with 16 bases between them. The CDR3 contains 15 residues. The CDR3, as DNA: TGTGCCAGTACCACGACAGGTGGGCCCTCCTACGAGCAGTACTTC. Its protein is CASTTTGGPSYEQYF.

The rearrangement uses TRBV29-1 and TRBJ1-6, with TRBD1 as a possible D gene (6 bases). Trimming removed 5 bases at V and 7 bases at J, with 12 bases between. The CDR3 covers 13 residues. Looked up from germline, CDR1 is SQVTM and CDR2 is ANQGSEA. CDR3 nucleotide sequence: TGCAGCGTTCGCCCGGGGGCCAATTCACCCCTCCACTTT. Translation: CSVRPGANSPLHF.

The chain uses TRBV12-3 or TRBV12-4 and TRBJ2-7, with D perhaps TRBD1 (6 bases). V lost 6 bases to trimming and J lost 2 bases, with 11 bases between them. The CDR3 contains 13 residues. The DNA for the CDR3 is TGTGCCAGCAGCAGGGGACAAGCCTACGAGCAGTACTTC. Amino acids: CASSRGQAYEQYF.

This chain joins TRBV29-1 and TRBJ2-3, with 10 bases that match TRBD1. The CDR3 covers 12 residues. V shed 7 bases and J 6 bases; nucleotides not matched to a gene: 4. Per germline, CDR1 SQVTM and CDR2 ANQGSEA. The CDR3 sequence: CSARDRGDTQYF. The CDR3 coding sequence is TGCAGCGCCCGGGACAGGGGTGATACGCAGTATTTT.

The chain is built from TRBV4-1 and TRBJ2-1, with 7 bases matching TRBD1. The CDR3 is 14 residues long. Germline CDR1 and CDR2: MGHRA and YSYEKL. V shed 3 bases, J shed 7 bases, and the junction held 6 bases outside the gene matches. The CDR3 DNA sequence: TGCGCCAGCAGCCACTCGACAGGGTGGAATGAGCAGTTCTTC. It translates to CASSHSTGWNEQFF.

The gene calls are TRBV28 and TRBJ2-2; D gene ambiguous. The CDR3 runs to 15 residues. From germline, CDR1 is MDHEN and CDR2 SYDVKM. V was trimmed by 5 bases and J by 0 bases, leaving 10 bases between them. The CDR3 protein is CASSRPGSNTGELFF. Here the CDR3 DNA reads TGTGCCAGCAGTCGCCCCGGTTCGAACACCGGGGAGCTGTTTTTT.

The V and J genes are TRBV6-4 and TRBJ2-3; a possible D gene is TRBD1 (7 bases). CDR3 length equals 14 residues. Germline V gene data show CDR1 as MRHNA and CDR2 as SNTAGT. The V gene lost 4 bases and the J gene lost 4 bases, with 12 bases spanning the gap. CDR3 in amino acids: CASSAGGSADTQYF. In DNA form, the CDR3 reads TGTGCCAGCAGTGCAGGGGGGAGTGCAGATACGCAGTATTTT.

The rearrangement uses TRBV10-3 and TRBJ1-4; 11 nucleotides match TRBD1. V was pared by 0 bases and J by 0 bases, with 0 bases of the junction left unmatched. In germline, CDR1 is ENHRY, CDR2 SYGVKD. CDR3 length: 17 amino acids. The CDR3 DNA sequence: TGTGCCATCAGTGAGTCGGGACAGGGGGCAACTAATGAAAAACTGTTTTTT. Translating it yields CAISESGQGATNEKLFF.

This chain connects TRBV7-2 to TRBJ2-3; D gene uncertain. Trimming left V 2 bases short and J 1 base short, with 10 bases between. This CDR3 region has 15 residues. Per the germline V gene, CDR1 is SGHTA and CDR2 is FQGNSA. The CDR3 sequence: CASSLKSGRTDTQYF. Written as DNA, the CDR3 is TGTGCCAGCAGCTTAAAGTCGGGTCGCACAGATACGCAGTATTTT.

Here the CDR3 reads CAWSVQASVEAFF. CDR3 in DNA: TGTGCCTGGAGTGTACAAGCTTCCGTGGAGGCTTTCTTT. V and J are TRBV30 and TRBJ1-1; D uncertain. CDR3 length equals 13 residues. Germline loops: CDR1 GTSNPN, CDR2 SVGIG (reference sequence). V dropped 0 bases and J dropped 11 bases, with 16 bases sitting between them.

The sample holds a few counts of this clone. The chain employs TRBV30 and TRBJ2-7; D is possibly TRBD2 (6 bases). This CDR3 region has 13 residues. The ends were cut back, 8 bases at V and 3 bases at J, with 17 bases in the middle. Germline assignment: CDR1 GTSNPN and CDR2 SVGIG (reference sequence). The CDR3 loop is CALGETGSYEQYF. CDR3 nucleotides: TGTGCCCTGGGGGAGACCGGGAGCTACGAGCAGTACTTC.

The chain joins TRBV9 to TRBJ2-1; no clear D. The CDR3 sequence is 15 residues long. V was cut by 7 bases and J by 9 bases, with 23 bases left in between. The germline CDR1 and CDR2 sequences are SGDLS and YYNGEE. The CDR3 nucleotides are TGTGCCAGCGGGGTCCTGTCGGGCCCGGGCGCTGAGCAGTTCTTC. Its protein product is CASGVLSGPGAEQFF.

V and J are TRBV2 and TRBJ2-5; perhaps D is TRBD1 or TRBD2 (6 bases each). V gave up 6 bases and J gave up 7 bases, with 21 bases separating them. The germline gives CDR1 SNHLY, CDR2 FYNNEI. The CDR3 spans 15 residues. Here the CDR3 reads CASREDLGGRGTQYF. The CDR3 coding sequence is TGTGCCAGCAGGGAGGACCTCGGGGGCCGGGGGACCCAGTACTTC.

This clone is a singleton in its sample. The chain carries TRBV27 and TRBJ1-3, with 8 positions matching TRBD1. V shed 5 bases, J shed 5 bases, and the junction held 8 bases outside the gene matches. Germline V CDR1 and CDR2: MNHEY, SMNVEV (reference sequence). The CDR3 consists of 15 residues. In DNA, the CDR3 is TGTGCCAGCAGTCCTGGACAGGGTACCAGAAACACCATATATTTT. Translating it yields CASSPGQGTRNTIYF.

This chain connects TRBV19 to TRBJ1-2; 7 positions match TRBD1. The V and J ends lost 3 bases and 3 bases, in that order; junction bases with no gene match: 10. This CDR3 comprises 16 residues. Germline V gene lookup returns CDR1 LNHDA and CDR2 SQIVND (reference sequence). The CDR3 sequence is CASSILGQGVDYGYTF. The CDR3 DNA reads as TGTGCCAGTAGTATTCTAGGGCAGGGGGTCGACTATGGCTACACCTTC.

The CDR3 DNA reads TGTGCCAGCAGTCTGGACGGGACAGCTTCCTACGAGCAGTACTTC. It encodes CASSLDGTASYEQYF. The genes are TRBV6-5 and TRBJ2-7; 7 positions match TRBD1. The V segment lost 5 bases and the J segment 1 base; nucleotides outside the gene matches: 8. CDR1 and CDR2 from the germline V gene are MNHEY and SVGAGI. The CDR3 runs to 15 residues.

The rearrangement joins TRBV29-1 to TRBJ1-2; 7 bases match TRBD1. V lost 4 bases and J lost 4; bases outside the gene matches: 3. CDR1 and CDR2 from the germline V gene are SQVTM and ANQGSEA. The CDR3 has 12 residues. The CDR3 sequence: CSVGRDSYGYTF. The CDR3 DNA reads as TGCAGCGTTGGGCGGGACAGCTATGGCTACACCTTC.

The CDR3 DNA reads TGTGCCAGCAGTGAACTGACTAGCGGAAACAATGAGCAGTTCTTC. Its translation is CASSELTSGNNEQFF. The chain combines TRBV6-1 with TRBJ2-1, with 9 nucleotides matching TRBD2. V shed 2 bases, J shed 5 bases, and the junction held 4 bases outside the gene matches. The CDR3 totals 15 residues. Per germline, CDR1 MNHNS and CDR2 SASEGT.

The V and J genes are TRBV5-4 and TRBJ2-3; D gene unclear. The CDR3 is 14 residues long. The V and J ends lost 4 bases and 4 bases respectively, with 13 bases between them. Germline CDR1 is SGHNT and CDR2 is YYREEE (reference sequence). CDR3 protein: CASSLRADPDTQYF. In DNA form, the CDR3 reads TGTGCCAGCAGCCTCCGCGCGGACCCAGATACGCAGTATTTT.

Details on this clone: A much more abundant neighbour one base away suggests this may be a read error. The chain has TRBV12-3 or TRBV12-4 and TRBJ1-1; no firm D call. V lost 5 bases and J 1 base, leaving 2 bases between the germline ends. This CDR3 contains 11 residues. This CDR3 is CASSGNTEAFF. Here the CDR3 DNA reads TGTGCCAGCAGTGGGAACACTGAAGCTTTCTTT.

The chain links TRBV4-1 to TRBJ1-2; tentatively, D is TRBD1 (6 bases). CDR3 length: 14 amino acids. V was trimmed by 1 base and J by 8 bases, leaving 14 bases between them. Germline lookup yields CDR1 MGHRA and CDR2 YSYEKL. This CDR3 reads CASSQGGAREGYTF. The CDR3 DNA reads as TGCGCCAGCAGCCAAGGGGGGGCGCGGGAAGGCTACACCTTC.

The V gene is TRBV11-2, the J gene TRBJ2-2, with TRBD2 identical over 9 bases. V lost 5 bases to trimming and J lost 2 bases; unmatched junction nucleotides: 6. Looked up from germline, CDR1 is SGHAT and CDR2 is FQNNGV. This CDR3 spans 16 amino acids. CDR3 loop: CASSTRLADNTGELFF. The CDR3 DNA sequence: TGTGCCAGCAGCACTCGACTAGCGGACAACACCGGGGAGCTGTTTTTT.

This chain joins TRBV5-5 and TRBJ2-7, with D possibly being TRBD1 (6 bases). Trimming left V 0 bases short and J 2 bases short, with 9 bases between. Germline loops: CDR1 SGHKS, CDR2 YYEKEE (reference sequence). There are 14 residues in the CDR3. The CDR3 here is CASSLGGDTYEQYF. For the CDR3, the DNA is TGTGCCAGCAGCTTGGGTGGGGACACCTACGAGCAGTACTTC. Drawing the rest from reference TRBV5-5 and TRBJ2-7, the complete variable domain is DAGVTQSPTHLIKTRGQQVTLRCSPISGHKSVSWYQQVLGQGPQFIFQYYEKEERGRGNFPDRFSARQFPNYSSELNVNALLLGDSALYLCASSLGGDTYEQYFGPGTRLTVT.

J is TRBJ2-1 and V is TRBV5-6, with D perhaps matching TRBD1 (5 bases). Trimming removed 0 bases at V and 5 bases at J, with 12 bases between. From germline, CDR1 is SGHDT and CDR2 YYEEEE. The CDR3 length is 15 residues. The DNA for the CDR3 is TGTGCCAGCAGCTTGGTGTCAGGGCCGCACAATGAGCAGTTCTTC. Its translation: CASSLVSGPHNEQFF. Full variable domain (missing parts from reference TRBV5-6 and TRBJ2-1): DAGVTQSPTHLIKTRGQQVTLRCSPKSGHDTVSWYQQALGQGPQFIFQYYEEEERQRGNFPDRFSGHQFPNYSSELNVNALLLGDSALYLCASSLVSGPHNEQFFGPGTRLTVL.